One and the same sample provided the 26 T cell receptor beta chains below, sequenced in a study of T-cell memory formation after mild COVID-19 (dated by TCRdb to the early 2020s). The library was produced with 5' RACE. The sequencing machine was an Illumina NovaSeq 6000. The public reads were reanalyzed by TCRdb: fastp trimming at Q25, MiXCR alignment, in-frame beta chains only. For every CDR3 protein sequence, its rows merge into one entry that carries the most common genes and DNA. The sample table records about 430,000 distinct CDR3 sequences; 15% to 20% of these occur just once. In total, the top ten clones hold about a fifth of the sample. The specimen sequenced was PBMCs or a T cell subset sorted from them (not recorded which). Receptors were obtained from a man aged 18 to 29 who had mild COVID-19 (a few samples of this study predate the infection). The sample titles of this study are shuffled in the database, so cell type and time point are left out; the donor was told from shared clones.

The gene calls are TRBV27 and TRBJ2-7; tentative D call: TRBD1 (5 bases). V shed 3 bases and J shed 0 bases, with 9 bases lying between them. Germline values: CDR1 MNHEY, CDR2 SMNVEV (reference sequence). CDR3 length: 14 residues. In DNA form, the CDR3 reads TGTGCCAGCAGTTTGAACAGGCACTCCTACGAGCAGTACTTC. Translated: CASSLNRHSYEQYF.

CDR3 in amino acids: CASSARTELFF. DNA for the CDR3: TGTGCCAGTAGCGCCCGGACCGAACTGTTTTTT. This chain joins TRBV19 and TRBJ1-4; D ambiguous. V lost 6 bases and J lost 12, with 11 bases in between. CDR3 length: 11 amino acids. CDR1 LNHDA and CDR2 SQIVND come from the germline V gene (reference sequence).

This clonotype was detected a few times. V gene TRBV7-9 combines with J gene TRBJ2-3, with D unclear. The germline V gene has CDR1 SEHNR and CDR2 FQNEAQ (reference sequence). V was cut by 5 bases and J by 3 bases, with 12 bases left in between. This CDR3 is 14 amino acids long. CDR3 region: CASSPTRRTDTQYF. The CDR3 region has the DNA TGTGCCAGCAGCCCTACCCGTAGGACAGATACGCAGTATTTT.

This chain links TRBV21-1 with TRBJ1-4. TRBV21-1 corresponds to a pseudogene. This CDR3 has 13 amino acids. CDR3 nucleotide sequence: TGTGCCAGTGGCAACAGGAGGAGTGAAAAACTGTTTTTT. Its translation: CASGNRRSEKLFF.

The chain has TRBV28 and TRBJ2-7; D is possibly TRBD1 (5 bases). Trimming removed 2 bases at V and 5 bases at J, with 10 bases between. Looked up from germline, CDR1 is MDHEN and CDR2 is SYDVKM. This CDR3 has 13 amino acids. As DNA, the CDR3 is TGTGCCAGCAGTTTAAGGGGTAGACACGAGCAGTACGTC. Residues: CASSLRGRHEQYV.

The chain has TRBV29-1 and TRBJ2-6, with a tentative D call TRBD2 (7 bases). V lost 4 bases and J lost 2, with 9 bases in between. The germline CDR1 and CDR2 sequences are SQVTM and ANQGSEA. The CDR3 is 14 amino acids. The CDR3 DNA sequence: TGCAGCGTTGCGGGGGGCCCTGGGGCCAACGTCCTGACTTTC. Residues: CSVAGGPGANVLTF.

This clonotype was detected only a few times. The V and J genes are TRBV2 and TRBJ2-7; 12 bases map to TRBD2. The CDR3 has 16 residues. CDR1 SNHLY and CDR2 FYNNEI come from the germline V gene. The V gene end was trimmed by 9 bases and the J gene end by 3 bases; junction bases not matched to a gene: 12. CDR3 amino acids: CASKEASGGAGYEQYV. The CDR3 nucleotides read TGTGCCAGTAAGGAGGCTAGCGGGGGGGCCGGCTACGAGCAGTACGTC.

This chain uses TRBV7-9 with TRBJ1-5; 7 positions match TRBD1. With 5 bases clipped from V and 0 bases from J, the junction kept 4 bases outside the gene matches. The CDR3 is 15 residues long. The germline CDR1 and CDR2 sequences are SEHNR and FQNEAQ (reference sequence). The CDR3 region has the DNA TGTGCCAGCAGCAGCCAGGGGGATAGCAATCAGCCCCAGCATTTT. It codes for CASSSQGDSNQPQHF.

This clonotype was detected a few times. CDR3 in amino acids: CASSEETDPNNYGYTF. Written as DNA, the CDR3 is TGTGCCAGCAGTGAGGAGACAGACCCCAATAACTATGGCTACACCTTC. The V gene is TRBV25-1, the J gene TRBJ1-2, with D perhaps matching TRBD1 (5 bases). Germline values: CDR1 MGHDK, CDR2 SYGVNS. The CDR3 is made up of 16 amino acids. Trimming took 3 bases from V and 1 from J, leaving 15 bases between them.

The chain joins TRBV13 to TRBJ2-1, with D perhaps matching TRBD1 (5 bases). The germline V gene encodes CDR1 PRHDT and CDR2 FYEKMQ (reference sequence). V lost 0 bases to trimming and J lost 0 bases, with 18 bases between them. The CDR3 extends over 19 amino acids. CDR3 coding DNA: TGTGCCAGCAGCTTAGGTGGGGCCAGCGCACTCAGCTCCTACAATGAGCAGTTCTTC. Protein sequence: CASSLGGASALSSYNEQFF.

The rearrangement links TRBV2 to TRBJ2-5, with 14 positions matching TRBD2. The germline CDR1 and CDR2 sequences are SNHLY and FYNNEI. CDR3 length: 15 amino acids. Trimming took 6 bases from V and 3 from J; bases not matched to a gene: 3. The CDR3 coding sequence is TGTGCCAGCAGACCGGGACTAGCGGGGGAAGAGACCCAGTACTTC. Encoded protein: CASRPGLAGEETQYF.

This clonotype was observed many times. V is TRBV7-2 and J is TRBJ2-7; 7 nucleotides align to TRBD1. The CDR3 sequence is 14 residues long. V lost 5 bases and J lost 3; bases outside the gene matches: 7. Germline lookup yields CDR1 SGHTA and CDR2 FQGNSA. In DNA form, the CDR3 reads TGTGCCAGCAGCCTCCGGGACAGACTCTACGAGCAGTACTTC. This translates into CASSLRDRLYEQYF.

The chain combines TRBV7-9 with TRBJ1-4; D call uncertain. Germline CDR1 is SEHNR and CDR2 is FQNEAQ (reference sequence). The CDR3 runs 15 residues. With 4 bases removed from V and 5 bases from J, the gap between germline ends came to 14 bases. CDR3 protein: CASSYGRILNEKLFF. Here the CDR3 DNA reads TGTGCCAGCAGCTATGGACGGATTTTAAATGAAAAACTGTTTTTT.

The CDR3 DNA sequence: TGCAGTGCTAGTTTCCCCGAGGGACGCCTGGGGGATCAGCCCCAGCATTTT. Its protein is CSASFPEGRLGDQPQHF. This chain uses TRBV20-1 with TRBJ1-5; D perhaps matches TRBD1 (5 bases). The CDR3 runs to 17 residues. V was shortened by 3 bases and J by 5 bases, with 23 bases between the two germline ends. The germline CDR1 and CDR2 sequences are DFQATT and SNEGSKA (reference sequence).

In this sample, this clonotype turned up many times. The chain's CDR3 is CASSPINSPLHF. In DNA, the CDR3 is TGTGCCAGCAGTCCGATTAATTCACCCCTCCACTTT. The V and J genes are TRBV27 and TRBJ1-6; D remains ambiguous. The CDR3 totals 12 residues. Germline V gives CDR1 MNHEY, CDR2 SMNVEV (reference sequence). V was shortened by 5 bases and J by 6 bases, with 5 bases between the two germline ends.

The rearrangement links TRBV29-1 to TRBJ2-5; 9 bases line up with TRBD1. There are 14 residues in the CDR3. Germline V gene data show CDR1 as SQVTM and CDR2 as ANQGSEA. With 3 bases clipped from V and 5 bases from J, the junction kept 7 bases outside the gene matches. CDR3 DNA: TGCAGCGTTGACGCCGGGACAGGGTGGGAGACCCAGTACTTC. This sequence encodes CSVDAGTGWETQYF. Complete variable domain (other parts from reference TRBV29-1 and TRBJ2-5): SAVISQKPSRDICQRGTSLTIQCQVDSQVTMMFWYRQQPGQSLTLIATANQGSEATYESGFVIDKFPISRPNLTFSTLTVSNMSPEDSSIYLCSVDAGTGWETQYFGPGTRLLVL.

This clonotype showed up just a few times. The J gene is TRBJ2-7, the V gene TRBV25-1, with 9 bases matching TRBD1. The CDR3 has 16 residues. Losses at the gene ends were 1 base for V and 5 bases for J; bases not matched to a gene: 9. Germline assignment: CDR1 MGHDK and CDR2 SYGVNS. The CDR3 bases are TGTGCCAGCAGTGAATCAGGCGGGACAGGGTCCCACGAGCAGTACTTC. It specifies CASSESGGTGSHEQYF.

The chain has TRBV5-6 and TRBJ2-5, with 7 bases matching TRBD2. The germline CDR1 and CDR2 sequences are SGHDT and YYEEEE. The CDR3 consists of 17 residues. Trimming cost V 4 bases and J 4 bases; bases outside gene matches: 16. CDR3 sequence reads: CASSRNLAAGLRETQYF. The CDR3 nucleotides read TGTGCCAGCAGCCGAAATTTGGCAGCGGGGCTTCGAGAGACCCAGTACTTC.

CDR3 residues: CASSSWGNEAFF. The CDR3 coding sequence is TGCGCCAGCAGCTCCTGGGGGAATGAAGCTTTCTTT. V usage is TRBV5-1 and J usage is TRBJ1-1, with a possible D match to TRBD1 (5 bases). The CDR3 runs to 12 residues. Germline lookup yields CDR1 SGHRS and CDR2 YFSETQ. V was pared by 3 bases and J by 7 bases, with 10 bases between.

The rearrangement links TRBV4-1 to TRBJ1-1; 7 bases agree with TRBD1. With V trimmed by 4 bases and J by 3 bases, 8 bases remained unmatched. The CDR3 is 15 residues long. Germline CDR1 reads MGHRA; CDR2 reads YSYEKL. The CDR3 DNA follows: TGCGCCAGCAGCCTACAGGGACAGATGGACACTGAAGCTTTCTTT. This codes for CASSLQGQMDTEAFF.

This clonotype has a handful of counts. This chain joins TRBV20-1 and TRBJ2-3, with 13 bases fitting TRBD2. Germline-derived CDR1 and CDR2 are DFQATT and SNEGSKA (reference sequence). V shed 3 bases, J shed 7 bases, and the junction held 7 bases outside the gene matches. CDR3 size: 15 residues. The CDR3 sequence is CSARDRLAGGHTQYF. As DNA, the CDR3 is TGCAGTGCTAGGGACCGACTAGCGGGGGGTCATACGCAGTATTTT.

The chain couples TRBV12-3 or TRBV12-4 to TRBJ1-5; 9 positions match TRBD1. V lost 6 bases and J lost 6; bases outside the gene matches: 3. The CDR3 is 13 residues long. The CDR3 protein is CASSDRGSQPQHF. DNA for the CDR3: TGTGCCAGCAGCGACAGGGGGAGTCAGCCCCAGCATTTT.

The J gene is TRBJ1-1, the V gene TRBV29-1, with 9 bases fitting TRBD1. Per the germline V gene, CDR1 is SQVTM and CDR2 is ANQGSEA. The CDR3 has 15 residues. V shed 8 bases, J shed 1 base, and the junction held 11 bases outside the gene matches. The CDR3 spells CSFHRGQEWNTEAFF. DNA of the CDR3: TGCAGCTTCCACAGGGGGCAAGAATGGAACACTGAAGCTTTCTTT.

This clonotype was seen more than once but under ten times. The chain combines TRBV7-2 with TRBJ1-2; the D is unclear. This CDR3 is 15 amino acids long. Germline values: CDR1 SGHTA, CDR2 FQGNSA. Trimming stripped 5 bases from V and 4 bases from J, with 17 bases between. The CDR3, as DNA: TGTGCCAGCAGCGACTGGCCGACGGGAACCTATGGCTACACCTTC. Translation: CASSDWPTGTYGYTF.

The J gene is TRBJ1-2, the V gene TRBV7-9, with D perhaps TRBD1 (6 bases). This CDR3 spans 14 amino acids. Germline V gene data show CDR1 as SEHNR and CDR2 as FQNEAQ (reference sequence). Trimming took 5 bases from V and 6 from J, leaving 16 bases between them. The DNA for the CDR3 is TGTGCCAGCAGCCCAGCGGGGGCGGAGAATGGCTACACCTTC. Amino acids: CASSPAGAENGYTF.

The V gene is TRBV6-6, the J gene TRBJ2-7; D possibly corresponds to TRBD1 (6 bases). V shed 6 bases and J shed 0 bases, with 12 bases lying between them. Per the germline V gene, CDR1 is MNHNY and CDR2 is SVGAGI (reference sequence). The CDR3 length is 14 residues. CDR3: CASSRTESSYEQYV. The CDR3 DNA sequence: TGTGCCAGCAGCCGGACAGAGAGCTCCTACGAGCAGTACGTC.